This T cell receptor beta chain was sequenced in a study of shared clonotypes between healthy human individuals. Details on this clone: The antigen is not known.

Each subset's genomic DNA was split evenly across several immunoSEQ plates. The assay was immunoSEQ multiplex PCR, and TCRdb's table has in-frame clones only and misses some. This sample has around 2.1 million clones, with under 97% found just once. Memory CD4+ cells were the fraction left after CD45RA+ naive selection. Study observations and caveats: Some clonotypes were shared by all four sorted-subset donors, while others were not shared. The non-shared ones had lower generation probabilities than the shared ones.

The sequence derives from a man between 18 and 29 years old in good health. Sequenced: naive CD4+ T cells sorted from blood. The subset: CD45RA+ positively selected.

The CDR3 loop is CASTERTTTEQYF. CDR3 in DNA: TGTGCCAGCACCGAACGGACAACTACGGAGCAGTACTTC. This chain joins TRBV2 and TRBJ2-7; the D gene is possibly TRBD1 (5 bases). Trimming removed 7 bases at V and 7 bases at J, with 17 bases between. Germline assignment: CDR1 SNHLY and CDR2 FYNNEI. The CDR3 loop spans 13 amino acids.